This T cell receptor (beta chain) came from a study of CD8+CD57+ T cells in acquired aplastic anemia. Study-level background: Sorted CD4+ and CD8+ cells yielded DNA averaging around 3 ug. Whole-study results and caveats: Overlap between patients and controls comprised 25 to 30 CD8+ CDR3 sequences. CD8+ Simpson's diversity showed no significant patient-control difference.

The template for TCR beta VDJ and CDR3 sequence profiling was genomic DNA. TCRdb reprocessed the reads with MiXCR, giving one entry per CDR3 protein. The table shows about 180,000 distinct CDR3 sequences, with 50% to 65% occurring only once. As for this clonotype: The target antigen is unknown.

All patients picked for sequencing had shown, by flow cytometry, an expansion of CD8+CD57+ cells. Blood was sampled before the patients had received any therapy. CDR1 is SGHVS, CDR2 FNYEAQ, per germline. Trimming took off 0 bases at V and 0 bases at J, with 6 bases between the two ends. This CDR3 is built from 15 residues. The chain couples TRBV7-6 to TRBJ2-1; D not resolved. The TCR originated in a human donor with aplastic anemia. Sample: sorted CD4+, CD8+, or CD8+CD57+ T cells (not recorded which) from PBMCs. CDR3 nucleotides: TGTGCCAGCAGCTTAGCACTAAACTCCTACAATGAGCAGTTCTTC. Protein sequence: CASSLALNSYNEQFF.